This T cell receptor beta chain emerged from a study of Graves' ophthalmopathy and Graves' hyperthyroidism. From germline, CDR1 is SGHVS and CDR2 FQNEAQ. Trimming shortened V by 5 bases and J by 4 bases, and 11 bases separated the two germline ends. The CDR3 is 13 amino acids. At least ten counts were recorded for this clonotype. No antigen is known for it. The authors amplified TCR beta CDR3 regions from RNA transcripts. First-round RT-PCR with HTBI primers preceded a second-round multiplex PCR. TCRdb reprocessed the multiplex PCR reads with MiXCR, giving one entry per CDR3 protein. This sample yields almost 750,000 distinct CDR3 sequences, of which about 44% are seen a single time; about 40% belongs to the top ten. Study-wide points: From stable hyperthyroidism, ophthalmopathy was separated by a 13-signature model with 87.88% sensitivity and approximately 84% specificity.

V usage is TRBV7-8 and J usage is TRBJ1-2; D is unclear. This TCR derives from an adult man with Graves' ophthalmopathy. What was sequenced was peripheral blood. The CDR3 region is CASSKPYTYGYTF. In DNA, the CDR3 is TGTGCCAGCAGCAAGCCCTACACCTATGGCTACACCTTC.